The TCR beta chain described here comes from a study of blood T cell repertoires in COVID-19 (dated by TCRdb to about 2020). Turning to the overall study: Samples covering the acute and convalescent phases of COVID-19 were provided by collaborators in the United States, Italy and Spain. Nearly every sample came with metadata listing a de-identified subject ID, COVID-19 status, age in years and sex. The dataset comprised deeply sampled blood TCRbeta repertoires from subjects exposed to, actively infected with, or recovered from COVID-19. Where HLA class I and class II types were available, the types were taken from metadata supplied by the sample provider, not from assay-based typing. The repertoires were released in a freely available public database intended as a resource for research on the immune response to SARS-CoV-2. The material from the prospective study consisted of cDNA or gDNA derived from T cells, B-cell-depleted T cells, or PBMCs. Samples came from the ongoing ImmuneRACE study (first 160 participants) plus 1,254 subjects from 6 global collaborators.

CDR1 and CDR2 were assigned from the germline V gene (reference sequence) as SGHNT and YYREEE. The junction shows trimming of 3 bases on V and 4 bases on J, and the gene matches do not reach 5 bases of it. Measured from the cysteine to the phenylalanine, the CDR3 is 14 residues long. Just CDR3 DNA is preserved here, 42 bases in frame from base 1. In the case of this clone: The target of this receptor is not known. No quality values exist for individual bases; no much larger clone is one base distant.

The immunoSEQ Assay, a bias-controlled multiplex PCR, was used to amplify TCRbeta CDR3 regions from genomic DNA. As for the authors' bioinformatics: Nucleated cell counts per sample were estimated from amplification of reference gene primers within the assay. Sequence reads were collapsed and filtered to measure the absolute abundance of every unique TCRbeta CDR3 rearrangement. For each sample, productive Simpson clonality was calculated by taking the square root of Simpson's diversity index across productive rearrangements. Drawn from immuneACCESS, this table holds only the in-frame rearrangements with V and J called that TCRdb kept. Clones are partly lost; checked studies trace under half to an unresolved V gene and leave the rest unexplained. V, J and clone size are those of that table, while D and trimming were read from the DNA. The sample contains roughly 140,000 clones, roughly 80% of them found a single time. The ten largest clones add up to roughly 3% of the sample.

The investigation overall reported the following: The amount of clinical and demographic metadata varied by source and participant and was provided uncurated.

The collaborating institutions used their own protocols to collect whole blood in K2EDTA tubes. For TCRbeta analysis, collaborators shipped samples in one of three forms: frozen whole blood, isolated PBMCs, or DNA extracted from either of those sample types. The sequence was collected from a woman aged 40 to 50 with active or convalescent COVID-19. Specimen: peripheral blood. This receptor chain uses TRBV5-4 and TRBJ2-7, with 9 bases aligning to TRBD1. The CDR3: CASSSGDRVYEQYF. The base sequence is TGTGCCAGCAGCTCCGGGGACAGGGTTTACGAGCAGTACTTC.